This T cell receptor (beta chain) was recorded in a study of spatial heterogeneity in lung cancer. Whole-study context: More beta-chain than alpha-chain sequences were consistently detected. Each unique TCR and UMI combination was seen more than ten times on average in raw reads.

The study's findings and limits: At resection, ubiquitous expanded tumor TCRs appeared in blood more than at follow-up.

V lost 1 base and J lost 3, with 16 bases in between. This CDR3 contains 16 residues. Stated time point: sample taken at primary tumor resection. The authors sequenced whole RNA from tumor, nontumor lung or frozen PBMC without sorting. The donors comprised about 74 untreated early-stage non-small cell lung cancer patients. TCRdb recomputed calls from the 5' RACE reads with MiXCR, one row per CDR3 protein. The sample lists 95,000 or so distinct CDR3 sequences; approximately 8.6% were seen once. This clonotype was seen a few times. Antigen specificity is unknown. The chain uses TRBV12-3 or TRBV12-4 and TRBJ2-7; the D gene could be TRBD1 or TRBD2 (5 bases each). The sequence came from a male donor with early-stage non-small cell lung cancer. This sample comprised PBMCs, obtained at surgery. Here the CDR3 reads CASSLGPGQALYEQYF. CDR3 nucleotide sequence: TGTGCCAGCAGTTTAGGGCCGGGGCAGGCCCTCTACGAGCAGTACTTC.